This TCR beta chain was recovered during a study of cytomegalovirus exposure and HLA in healthy donors (dated by TCRdb to the late 2010s). As for the study more broadly: An earlier analysis of several hundred of the donors reported about 250 Gb of sequence data and roughly 110 million unique TCR beta sequences from some 180 million T cells. About 300 gigabases of sequencing data and some 85 million unique TCR sequences were included in an early release covering 550 to 800 HLA-typed donors. Among the roughly 400 genotyped donors, around 79% belonged to the genetic ancestry cluster associated with self-reported Caucasian donors. The aim of the study was to test whether cataloging public T cell receptors could identify signatures of past pathogen exposure. The study profiled the T cell repertoires of fewer than 850 subjects by immunosequencing and related them to cytomegalovirus serostatus. Besides the first cohort of approximately 710 subjects, a separate validation cohort made up of 120 or so different subjects was used. High-throughput TCR immunosequencing, statistical association of individual TCRs with disease status, and machine learning were combined to predict cytomegalovirus infection status. A later analysis re-examined previously published TCR beta repertoires from 600 to 700 donors and added high-resolution HLA genotyping to investigate patterns of TCR occurrence. Rather than drawing on any new phenotypic data, the later analysis identified candidate immune exposures from TCR beta sequences and the way those sequences occurred across donors. To decide whether each TCR beta V gene segment behaved as functional or pseudogenic, an earlier analysis of approximately 590 of the donors relied on high-throughput TCR beta sequencing. Donor age, sex, ethnicity and CMV serostatus were compiled alongside the repertoire data. A later genetic analysis used genome-wide SNP genotypes for about 55% of the 666 donors, treating that subset as a discovery cohort. All discovery cohort repertoires had been generated using a single sequencing platform. Class I and class II HLA loci were covered by the typing at four-digit resolution. Typing coverage differed by locus: A, B, C, DRB1 and DQB1 were typed in roughly 629-630 donors, DQA1 in about 500, DPA1 in over 600, and DPB1 in 472. Because of strong linkage in the cohort, 4 to 6 DR-DQ haplotypes were treated as single units for association and clustering. Among roughly 400 genotyped donors of the cohort, an average of roughly 240,000 unique TCR beta nucleotide sequences were sequenced per donor, around 20% of them non-productive.

The germline V gene (reference sequence) provides CDR1 MNHNY and CDR2 SVGAGI. V loses 5 bases, J loses 7 bases, and the germline ends lie 12 bases apart. The CDR3 measures 13 amino acids from cysteine to phenylalanine. CDR3 DNA only is kept here, 39 bases in frame from base 1. The cohort consisted of approximately 690 healthy bone marrow donors. All cohort members were sampled while nominally healthy, although unrecorded immune exposures were likely present. The donor was CMV seronegative and belonged to the group of approximately 320 seronegative cohort members. A peripheral blood sample was collected from each donor, and TCR beta sequencing was performed on peripheral blood mononuclear cells. The Qiagen DNeasy Blood Extraction Kit was used to extract genomic DNA from the blood cell samples. Libraries were made using the immunoSEQ multiplex PCR assay. The multiplex PCR relied on a mix of 60 forward primers for TCR Vbeta segments and 13 reverse primers for TCR Jbeta segments. A multiplex PCR assay on genomic DNA amplified the CDR3 region of rearranged TCR beta genes. Amplified TCR beta libraries were sequenced as 87-base-pair reads on the Illumina HiSeq System. In the paper's pipeline: In a later analysis, 70 million to 95 million unique TCR beta chains were counted across the roughly 610 repertoires, and roughly 11 million of these chains were shared by at least two donors. A nearest-neighbor algorithm error-corrected the raw reads and collapsed the reads into unique sequences, merging closely related sequences to remove PCR and sequencing errors. CDR3 sequences were aligned to IMGT reference sequences to assign V, D and J gene segments. Each retained sequence needed at least a six-nucleotide match to both a V gene segment and a J gene segment. A rearrangement counted as productive if the CDR3 had no stop codons and remained in frame with V and J, and every other rearrangement counted as non-productive. Following IMGT convention, CDR3 was defined as the stretch from the second conserved V-encoded cysteine to the conserved J-encoded phenylalanine. The earlier analysis of 587 of the donors excluded sequences that lacked an unambiguous match to a single V gene segment. An earlier analysis of fewer than 750 of the donors classified V segments as functional when productive rearrangements were above 56.7% and as segregating when the standard deviation between donors was above 5%. A statistical classification framework was built for diagnosing cytomegalovirus status from the catalog of TCR beta chain sequences. In a later analysis, V and J genes were assigned by comparing TCR nucleotide sequences against IMGT/GENE-DB human TR gene sequences. Using the TCRdist pipeline, a later analysis assigned CDR3 sequences along with most-parsimonious VDJ recombination scenarios. In a later analysis, each TCR beta chain was defined by its CDR3 amino acid sequence together with its V-gene family, and reads without a unique V-gene family were excluded. A later analysis removed 550 to 700 highly shared, low-generation-probability nucleotide sequences to deal with suspected cross-contamination and a sequencing artifact. For each public chain, a later analysis derived a clonal expansion index from normalized ranks of inferred template counts within each repertoire. Generation probabilities in a later analysis came from a VDJ recombination model fitted to out-of-frame rearrangements, and those results were checked against IGoR. In a later analysis, TCR-TCR, TCR-HLA and TCR-CMV co-occurrence was scored with hypergeometric tests, and a repertoire-size bias correction was applied to TCR pairs. A later analysis estimated false discovery rates by permuting HLA or CMV assignments 20 times. In a later analysis, co-occurring TCRs were grouped using DBSCAN, with TCRdist sequence similarity added in when clustering inside HLA-allele-positive subsets. Repertoires with fewer than 30,000 or more than 120,000 public chains were left out of co-occurrence clustering, as were several repertoires with anomalous nucleotide sharing. TCRdb re-hosts the immuneACCESS table, in-frame sequences only. Its copies lack some clones; in the studies checked, an unresolved V gene accounts for under half of them, and the cause for the rest is not known. V and J calls and clone size come straight from that table; D and trimming were deduced from the DNA. Within this sample are some 150,000 clones, with around 62% of them counted one time only. The ten biggest clones cover 2.5% to 3% of the sample.

This clone has just a few counts. Its binding antigen is unknown. Base-call qualities are not available, and no considerably larger clone is one nucleotide away. Overall results and qualifications from the work: Correlated functional status among segregating V segments might reflect linkage disequilibrium, but an unknown experimental factor could not be ruled out. In a later genetic analysis, a missense DCLRE1C variant was associated with V-gene and J-gene trimming of TCR beta chains, and the association was replicated in an independent cohort. In a later analysis, the rate of TCR association differed among HLA loci, with DRB1 alleles having the most associated TCRs and HLA-C alleles having the fewest. In a later analysis, HLA-associated TCR beta chains showed more clonal expansion and lower generation probabilities than non-associated chains that were equally common. According to a later analysis, parvovirus B19, influenza, CMV and Epstein-Barr virus appeared linked to several top co-occurrence clusters. In vitro tests confirmed that a few of the cytomegalovirus-associated TCR beta chains recognize cytomegalovirus antigens. According to a later genetic analysis, donors in an Asian-associated ancestry cluster had fewer N-insertions in productive TCRs than the roughly 660-donor mean. Some IMGT-functional V segments, including TRBV6-2 and TRBV6-3, could not be told apart with the 87-base-pair reads, so those segments were excluded. This cohort had only TCR beta chains sequenced, and the lack of alpha or paired-chain data limited which features could be detected. Roughly uniform sequencing depth across donors was assumed in presence/absence analyses, although this assumption may not hold. In a later analysis, most CMV-associated TCR beta chains were found to appear HLA-restricted, with HLA associations seemingly driven largely by CMV exposure. For the cohort, immune exposure information was limited to CMV serostatus. The study listed 150 to 200 TCR beta chains as associated with cytomegalovirus. The authors suggested that the approach could potentially be generalized to other disease states and immunological phenotypes. Cytomegalovirus status was reported to be diagnosed by the classifier with high specificity and sensitivity in both the original and validation cohorts. At a false discovery rate of 0.05, a later analysis linked around 15,000 TCR beta sequences to specific HLA alleles. The earlier analysis of 450 to 700 of the donors excluded roughly 17 rarely observed V segments, including chromosome 9 orphons, because counts were too low. A further reported finding was that TCR beta sequences accurately predicted the HLA-A and HLA-B alleles for most subjects in the first cohort. Broadly in line with IMGT annotations, most TCR beta V segments showed up in productive rearrangements about 87% or about 30% of the time in an earlier analysis of 450 to 600 of the donors. Because some donors lacked HLA typing at each locus, the association tests relied only on the typed subset. While some public TCRs were present in many individuals, most TCR sequences turned up only very rarely across donors. Strong co-occurrence of HLA alleles, especially DR and DQ, made assigning TCR associations to individual alleles difficult. A cluster of highly shared sequence variants was judged likely to represent a technical artifact of the sequencing pipeline.

The chain is assembled from TRBV6-6 and TRBJ2-1, with the D gene too uncertain to name. Sequencing used PBMCs. This TCR derives from a man in his forties in good health and CMV-seronegative. The CDR3 region has the sequence CASSQFSGNEQFF. The sequenced DNA: TGTGCCAGCAGTCAATTCTCAGGAAATGAGCAGTTCTTC.